The clone carrying this T cell receptor beta chain was found many times. Its antigen remains unidentified. The sample belongs to a study of response to subunit inactivated influenza vaccine. Findings and limits, study-wide: The authors suggested that few new T cells are recruited per seasonal influenza vaccination.

Germline CDR1 KGHDR, CDR2 SFDVKD. The CDR3 extends over 16 amino acids. The junction had 7 bases not matched to a gene; V was cut back by 4 bases and J by 4 bases. TCRdb itself ran the RT-PCR reads through MiXCR, one entry per CDR3 protein. The repertoire holds hundreds of thousands of distinct CDR3 sequences, with approximately 15% as singletons. The sequence was collected from a man aged 50 to 59 who received an inactivated influenza vaccine. This sequence joins TRBV24-1 and TRBJ2-1; 9 bases map to TRBD2. The sequences come from PBMCs from blood, collected 12 days after vaccination. The CDR3 loop is CATSDPSGRSYNEQFF. The CDR3, as DNA: TGTGCCACCAGTGACCCGAGCGGGAGGTCTTACAATGAGCAGTTCTTC.